What follows is one T cell receptor (beta chain) and its context. Generated by immunoSEQ multiplex PCR, the TCRdb table keeps only in-frame clones and is missing some. The table shows 35,000 to 50,000 clones, with more than 90% occurring only once. This specimen belongs to a study of T cell changes during pregnancy in multiple sclerosis. Losses at the gene ends were 5 bases for V and 11 bases for J; bases not matched to a gene: 7. Germline CDR1 is MNHNY and CDR2 is SVGAGI (reference sequence). The CDR3 has 14 amino acids. The rearrangement uses TRBV6-6 and TRBJ1-5; 12 bases are shared with TRBD1. The specimen comprised CD4+ T cells from peripheral blood mononuclear cells, sampled in the first trimester of pregnancy. The origin of this receptor is a female donor with multiple sclerosis, enrolled in a pregnancy study. CDR3 sequence reads: CASSTGDRGRTQHF. The CDR3 nucleotides read TGTGCCAGCAGTACGGGGGACAGGGGGCGGACCCAGCATTTT.